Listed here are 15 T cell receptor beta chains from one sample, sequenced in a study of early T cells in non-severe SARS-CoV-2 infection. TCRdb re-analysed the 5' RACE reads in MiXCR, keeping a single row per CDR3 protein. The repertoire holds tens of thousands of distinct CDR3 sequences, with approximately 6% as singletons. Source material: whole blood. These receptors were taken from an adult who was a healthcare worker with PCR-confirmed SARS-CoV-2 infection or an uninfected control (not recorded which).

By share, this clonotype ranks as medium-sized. The CDR3 coding sequence is TGCGCCAGCAGCCCAACCCACCACGATTACGATACGCAGTATTTT. Its protein is CASSPTHHDYDTQYF. V is TRBV4-3 and J is TRBJ2-3; no definite D call. V was pared by 4 bases and J by 6 bases, with 17 bases between. Germline values: CDR1 LGHNA, CDR2 YSLEER. The CDR3 sequence is 15 residues long.

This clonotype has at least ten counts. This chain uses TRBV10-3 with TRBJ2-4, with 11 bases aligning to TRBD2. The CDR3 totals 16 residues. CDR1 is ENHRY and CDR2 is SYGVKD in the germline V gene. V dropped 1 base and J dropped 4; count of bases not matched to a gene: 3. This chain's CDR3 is CAISEYGTSGKNIQYF. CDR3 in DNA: TGTGCCATCAGTGAGTACGGGACTAGCGGAAAAAACATTCAGTACTTC.

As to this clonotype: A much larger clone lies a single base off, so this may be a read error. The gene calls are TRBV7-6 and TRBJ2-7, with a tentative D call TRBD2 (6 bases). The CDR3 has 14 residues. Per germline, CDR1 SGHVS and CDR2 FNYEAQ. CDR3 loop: CVSSLEEGTYEQYF. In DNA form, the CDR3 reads TGTGTCAGCAGCTTAGAGGAGGGTACCTACGAGCAGTACTTC.

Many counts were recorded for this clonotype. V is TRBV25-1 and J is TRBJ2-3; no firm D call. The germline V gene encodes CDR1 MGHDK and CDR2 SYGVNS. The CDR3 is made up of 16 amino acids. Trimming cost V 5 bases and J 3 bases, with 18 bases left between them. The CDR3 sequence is CASSIPLGKGTDTQYF. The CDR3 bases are TGTGCCAGCAGTATACCCCTCGGAAAGGGAACAGATACGCAGTATTTT.

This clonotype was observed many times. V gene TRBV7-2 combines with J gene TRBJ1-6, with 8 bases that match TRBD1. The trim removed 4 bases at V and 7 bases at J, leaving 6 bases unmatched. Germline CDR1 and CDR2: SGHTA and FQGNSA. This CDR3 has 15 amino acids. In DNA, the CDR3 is TGTGCCAGCAGCTACCTGGACAGGGTGAATTCACCCCTCCACTTT. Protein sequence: CASSYLDRVNSPLHF.

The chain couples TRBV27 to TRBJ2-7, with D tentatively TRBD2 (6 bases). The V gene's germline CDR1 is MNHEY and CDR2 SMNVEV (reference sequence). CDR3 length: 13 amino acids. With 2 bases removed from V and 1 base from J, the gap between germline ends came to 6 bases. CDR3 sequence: CASSLGRSYEQYF. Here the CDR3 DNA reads TGTGCCAGCAGTTTAGGGAGGTCCTACGAGCAGTACTTC.

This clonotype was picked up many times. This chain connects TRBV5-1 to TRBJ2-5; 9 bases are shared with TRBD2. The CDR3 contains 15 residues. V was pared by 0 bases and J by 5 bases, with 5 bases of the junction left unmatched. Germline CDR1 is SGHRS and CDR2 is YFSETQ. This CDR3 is CASSLASGAGETQYF. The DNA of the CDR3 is TGCGCCAGCAGCTTGGCTAGCGGGGCGGGGGAGACCCAGTACTTC.

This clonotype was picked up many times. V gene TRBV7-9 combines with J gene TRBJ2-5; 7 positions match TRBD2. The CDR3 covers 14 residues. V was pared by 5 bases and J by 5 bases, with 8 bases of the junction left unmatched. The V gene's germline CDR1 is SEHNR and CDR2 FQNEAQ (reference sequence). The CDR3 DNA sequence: TGTGCCAGCAGCCTCGGCGGGGGTCGCGAGACCCAGTACTTC. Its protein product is CASSLGGGRETQYF. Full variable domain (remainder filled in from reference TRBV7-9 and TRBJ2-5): DTGVSQNPRHKITKRGQNVTFRCDPISEHNRLYWYRQTLGQGPEFLTYFQNEAQLEKSRLLSDRFSAERPKGSFSTLEIQRTEQGDSAMYLCASSLGGGRETQYFGPGTRLLVL.

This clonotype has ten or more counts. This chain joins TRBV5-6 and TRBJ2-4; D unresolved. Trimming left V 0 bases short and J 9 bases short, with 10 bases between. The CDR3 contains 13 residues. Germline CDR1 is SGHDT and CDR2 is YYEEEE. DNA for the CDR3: TGTGCCAGCAGCTTGGTAGTGACGGGCATTCAGTACTTC. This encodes CASSLVVTGIQYF.

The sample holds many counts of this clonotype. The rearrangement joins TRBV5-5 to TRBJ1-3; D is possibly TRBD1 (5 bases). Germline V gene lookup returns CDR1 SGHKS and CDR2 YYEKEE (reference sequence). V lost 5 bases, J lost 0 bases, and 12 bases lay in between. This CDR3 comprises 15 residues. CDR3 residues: CASSRQTSSGNTIYF. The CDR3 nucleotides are TGTGCCAGCAGTCGACAGACTAGCTCTGGAAACACCATATATTTT.

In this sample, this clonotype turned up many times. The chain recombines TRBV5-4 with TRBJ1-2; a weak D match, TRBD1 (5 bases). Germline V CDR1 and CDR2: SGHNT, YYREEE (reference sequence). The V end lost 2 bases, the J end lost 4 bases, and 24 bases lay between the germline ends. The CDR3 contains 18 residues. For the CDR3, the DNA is TGTGCCAGCAGCTTTCGGTTCGGGATCTTCACCGGGGGCTATGGCTACACCTTC. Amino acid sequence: CASSFRFGIFTGGYGYTF.

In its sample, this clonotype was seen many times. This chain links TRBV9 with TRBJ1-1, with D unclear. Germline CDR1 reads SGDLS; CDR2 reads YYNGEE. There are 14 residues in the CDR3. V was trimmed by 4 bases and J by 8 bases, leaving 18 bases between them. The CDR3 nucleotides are TGTGCCAGCAGCCTTTCTCCCATCCCGACCGAAGCTTTCTTT. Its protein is CASSLSPIPTEAFF.

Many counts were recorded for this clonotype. The CDR3, as DNA: TGTGCCAGCAGCTTAGCAGGGATTCTGTCCTACAATGAGCAGTTCTTC. As protein: CASSLAGILSYNEQFF. This chain links TRBV7-2 with TRBJ2-1; no reliable D call. V lost 0 bases and J 1 base, leaving 10 bases between the germline ends. The V gene's germline CDR1 is SGHTA and CDR2 FQGNSA. This CDR3 contains 16 residues.

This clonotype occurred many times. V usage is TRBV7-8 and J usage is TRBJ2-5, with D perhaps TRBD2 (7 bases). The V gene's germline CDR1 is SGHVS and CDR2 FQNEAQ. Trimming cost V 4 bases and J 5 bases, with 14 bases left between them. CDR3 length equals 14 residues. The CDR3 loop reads CASSSRGGGETQYF. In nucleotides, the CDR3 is TGTGCCAGCAGCTCGAGGGGGGGCGGGGAGACCCAGTACTTC.

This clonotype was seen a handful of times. The CDR3 region is CSARDGQWGGAGSSGELFF. The CDR3 nucleotides read TGCAGTGCTAGAGATGGGCAGTGGGGGGGCGCGGGTTCTTCCGGGGAGCTGTTTTTT. This chain links TRBV20-1 with TRBJ2-2, with D maybe TRBD2 (7 bases). Germline V CDR1 and CDR2: DFQATT, SNEGSKA (reference sequence). The CDR3 loop spans 19 amino acids. Trimming shortened V by 0 bases and J by 6 bases, and 26 bases separated the two germline ends.